The clone carrying this T cell receptor (beta chain) has just one count. Its antigen is not known. The V gene lost 7 bases and the J gene lost 6 bases, with 19 bases spanning the gap. The germline CDR1 and CDR2 sequences are SQVTM and ANQGSEA. The CDR3 is 14 residues long. When the RNA was reverse transcribed, random hexamers were used with an input of roughly 0.45 to 1 ug. Amplification of TCR beta CDR3 spanned 54 Vbeta and 13 Jbeta via immunoSEQ multiplex PCR. TCRdb independently ran MiXCR on the immunoSEQ multiplex PCR reads; one entry per CDR3 protein. The sample carries 80,000 to 95,000 distinct CDR3 sequences, around 94% recorded once. The record originates from a study of CD8 T cells in Susac syndrome. Negative magnetic isolation gave CD8+ and CD4+ cells; FACS enriched CD8+ TEMRA. Study-wide results and limits: It was acknowledged in the study that its TCR sequencing and HLA analysis involved a relatively small number of individuals.

Sequencing input: CD8+ T cells from PBMCs. This receptor was taken from a human donor with Susac syndrome. V gene TRBV29-1 combines with J gene TRBJ2-1, with D possibly TRBD1 on 6 matching bases. Here the CDR3 DNA reads TGCAGCGCCATAACTTTAAAAGGGGGCAATGAGCAGTTCTTC. It is translated as CSAITLKGGNEQFF.